One sample yielded the 30 T cell receptor beta chains listed below, sequenced in a study of cytomegalovirus exposure and HLA in healthy donors. Primers: 60 Vbeta forward and 13 Jbeta reverse. Clones were read by immunoSEQ multiplex PCR, and TCRdb kept only the in-frame ones, dropping some. In the table there are approximately 160,000 clones, 77% of which are singletons. The sample comprised PBMCs. These receptors were taken from a woman in her forties in good health and CMV-seropositive.

The rearrangement links TRBV10-3 to TRBJ2-7; tentatively, D is TRBD1 (6 bases). V shed 4 bases and J shed 2 bases, with 9 bases lying between them. This CDR3 contains 13 residues. The germline V gene encodes CDR1 ENHRY and CDR2 SYGVKD. The CDR3 spells CAISGQETYEQYF. In nucleotides, the CDR3 is TGTGCCATCAGTGGACAGGAAACCTACGAGCAGTACTTC.

This clone has a handful of counts. V and J are TRBV7-6 and TRBJ2-3; D may be TRBD2 (5 bases). The CDR3 consists of 13 residues. From germline, CDR1 is SGHVS and CDR2 FNYEAQ. The germline V and J ends were trimmed by 0 bases and 4 bases, with 5 bases remaining between them. In nucleotides, the CDR3 is TGTGCCAGCAGCTTAGCGGGAGCAGATACGCAGTATTTT. Translation: CASSLAGADTQYF.

The V and J genes are TRBV28 and TRBJ2-3; D not resolved. V lost 6 bases to trimming and J lost 0 bases, with 4 bases between them. CDR1 and CDR2 from the germline V gene are MDHEN and SYDVKM. The CDR3 is made up of 12 amino acids. In nucleotides, the CDR3 is TGTGCCAGCAGCCTGAGCACAGATACGCAGTATTTT. This gives the protein CASSLSTDTQYF.

This chain uses TRBV4-3 with TRBJ2-3; a possible D gene is TRBD2 (6 bases). The CDR3 runs to 17 residues. The germline gives CDR1 LGHNA, CDR2 YSLEER. The V end lost 6 bases, the J end lost 5 bases, and 24 bases lay between the germline ends. Here the CDR3 DNA reads TGCGCCAGCAGTCTCGACCCGACTAGAACAATTGGAGATACGCAGTATTTT. It encodes CASSLDPTRTIGDTQYF.

The CDR3 spells CASSSPGQGIGLSYGYTF. The CDR3 DNA reads as TGTGCCAGCAGCTCACCGGGACAGGGGATTGGGTTAAGCTATGGCTACACCTTC. The chain links TRBV7-9 to TRBJ1-2; 10 bases fit TRBD1. This CDR3 region has 18 residues. Looked up from germline, CDR1 is SEHNR and CDR2 is FQNEAQ (reference sequence). V trimming: 4 bases; J trimming: 4 bases; junction bases outside the gene matches: 15. Using reference TRBV7-9 and TRBJ1-2 for the parts outside the CDR3, the full variable domain is DTGVSQNPRHKITKRGQNVTFRCDPISEHNRLYWYRQTLGQGPEFLTYFQNEAQLEKSRLLSDRFSAERPKGSFSTLEIQRTEQGDSAMYLCASSSPGQGIGLSYGYTFGSGTRLTVV.

The chain is built from TRBV10-3 and TRBJ2-1; 10 positions match TRBD2. The CDR3 extends over 14 amino acids. J gave up 7 bases and V 6 bases, and 6 bases lay outside the gene matches. Germline lookup yields CDR1 ENHRY and CDR2 SYGVKD. The CDR3 sequence: CAISGLAETNEQFF. CDR3 nucleotide sequence: TGTGCCATCAGCGGACTAGCGGAGACTAATGAGCAGTTCTTC.

The chain is built from TRBV28 and TRBJ2-5; weak D call: TRBD2 (7 bases). Germline CDR1 reads MDHEN; CDR2 reads SYDVKM. CDR3 length: 15 residues. Trimming pared 5 bases from V and 1 base from J, leaving 14 bases between. The CDR3 spells CASSGGAEVQETQYF. The DNA for the CDR3 is TGTGCCAGCAGTGGGGGGGCGGAGGTCCAAGAGACCCAGTACTTC.

The chain has TRBV4-3 and TRBJ2-1, with 10 positions matching TRBD2. The CDR3 sequence is 17 residues long. Germline CDR1 is LGHNA and CDR2 is YSLEER. The ends lost 8 bases at V and 8 bases at J; junction bases unmatched: 18. DNA for the CDR3: TGCGCCAGCTCTCTCACCGGGACTAGCGCCTCGAGGGATGAGCAGTTCTTC. This sequence encodes CASSLTGTSASRDEQFF.

The rearrangement joins TRBV4-2 to TRBJ1-1, with D perhaps TRBD1 (5 bases). With 7 bases removed from V and 0 bases from J, the gap between germline ends came to 21 bases. The length of the CDR3 is 17 residues. CDR1 LGHNA and CDR2 YNFKEQ come from the germline V gene. CDR3 in DNA: TGTGCCAGCAACTACATATCGTGGGGGGAAGTGAACACTGAAGCTTTCTTT. It codes for CASNYISWGEVNTEAFF.

This chain connects TRBV5-6 to TRBJ1-2; TRBD1 matches at 9 bases. Looked up from germline, CDR1 is SGHDT and CDR2 is YYEEEE. The CDR3 sequence is 15 residues long. V lost 5 bases to trimming and J lost 6 bases; unmatched junction nucleotides: 11. The CDR3 DNA reads TGTGCCAGCAGGCCTCGGACAGGGGCTCAGCATGGCTACACCTTC. It is translated as CASRPRTGAQHGYTF. The full variable domain, with the rest looked up from reference TRBV5-6 and TRBJ1-2, is DAGVTQSPTHLIKTRGQQVTLRCSPKSGHDTVSWYQQALGQGPQFIFQYYEEEERQRGNFPDRFSGHQFPNYSSELNVNALLLGDSALYLCASRPRTGAQHGYTFGSGTRLTVV.

V gene TRBV6-1 combines with J gene TRBJ1-5, with D unclear. Germline V CDR1 and CDR2: MNHNS, SASEGT. This CDR3 has 16 residues. With 2 bases removed from V and 1 base from J, the gap between germline ends came to 12 bases. The CDR3 DNA reads as TGTGCCAGCAGTGAATCATGGACTCGGAGCAATCAGCCCCAGCATTTT. This encodes CASSESWTRSNQPQHF.

In its sample, this clone was seen a few times. The gene calls are TRBV7-9 and TRBJ1-2, with D tentatively TRBD1 (6 bases). Germline values: CDR1 SEHNR, CDR2 FQNEAQ (reference sequence). Deletions cut 1 base from V and 8 bases from J, with 17 bases between. CDR3 length: 15 residues. CDR3 coding DNA: TGTGCCAGCAGCTTAGGAATTGGGACAAGGGAGGGCTACACCTTC. Amino acid sequence: CASSLGIGTREGYTF.

Remarks on this clone: At one of its ends the junction is not consistent with the germline gene, which may arise from a read error. The rearrangement links TRBV2 to TRBJ1-5; D gene ambiguous. This CDR3 comprises 15 residues. From germline, CDR1 is SNHLY and CDR2 FYNNEI. The CDR3 reads CASREGRSSNQPQHF. In DNA, the CDR3 is TGTGCCAGCAGGGAAGGACGGAGTAGCAATCAGCCCCAGCATTTT.

V gene TRBV19 combines with J gene TRBJ2-7, with 10 bases identical to TRBD1. Looked up from germline, CDR1 is LNHDA and CDR2 is SQIVND (reference sequence). Trimming cost V 1 base and J 7 bases; bases outside gene matches: 4. This CDR3 is 14 amino acids long. Written as DNA, the CDR3 is TGTGCCAGTAGTATAGGAGGGACAGGGGAAGAGCAGTACTTC. The encoded protein is CASSIGGTGEEQYF.

The chain is built from TRBV7-2 and TRBJ1-4; a weak D match, TRBD1 (5 bases). The V gene lost 5 bases and the J gene lost 7 bases, with 17 bases spanning the gap. CDR1 and CDR2 (germline): SGHTA, FQGNSA. The CDR3 length is 15 residues. CDR3 sequence: CASSPRNTRGEKLFF. In nucleotides, the CDR3 is TGTGCCAGCAGCCCCCGCAACACAAGGGGTGAAAAACTGTTTTTT.

The chain links TRBV6-5 to TRBJ2-7; D is perhaps TRBD1 (6 bases). Looked up from germline, CDR1 is MNHEY and CDR2 is SVGAGI. CDR3 length: 14 residues. Trimming shortened V by 1 base and J by 7 bases, and 14 bases separated the two germline ends. CDR3 in amino acids: CASSYLAGVGEQYF. For the CDR3, the DNA is TGTGCCAGCAGTTACTTGGCAGGGGTAGGAGAGCAGTACTTC.

J is TRBJ2-7 and V is TRBV11-3; D is perhaps TRBD2 (5 bases). Germline lookup yields CDR1 SGHNT and CDR2 YENEEA. The length of the CDR3 is 14 residues. V was clipped by 5 bases and J by 4 bases, with 15 bases between them. The CDR3 protein is CASSRTGVSYEQYF. The CDR3 DNA is TGTGCCAGCAGCCGCACCGGGGTATCATACGAGCAGTACTTC.

V is TRBV7-9 and J is TRBJ1-2; the D is unclear. The CDR3 is 13 residues long. The germline V gene has CDR1 SEHNR and CDR2 FQNEAQ (reference sequence). Trimming shortened V by 3 bases and J by 8 bases, and 13 bases separated the two germline ends. CDR3 nucleotide sequence: TGTGCCAGCAGCTTCTGGGAGTCGGGGGGCTACACCTTC. Amino acid sequence: CASSFWESGGYTF. The variable domain in full, with the rest retrieved from reference TRBV7-9 and TRBJ1-2, is DTGVSQNPRHKITKRGQNVTFRCDPISEHNRLYWYRQTLGQGPEFLTYFQNEAQLEKSRLLSDRFSAERPKGSFSTLEIQRTEQGDSAMYLCASSFWESGGYTFGSGTRLTVV.

The chain couples TRBV4-2 to TRBJ2-1; TRBD2 aligns across 13 bases. Germline lookup yields CDR1 LGHNA and CDR2 YNFKEQ. This CDR3 is built from 17 residues. J gave up 2 bases and V 0 bases, and 1 base lay outside the gene matches. Here the CDR3 DNA reads TGTGCCAGCAGCCAAGAGACTAGCGGGGGGCCCTACAATGAGCAGTTCTTC. Translating gives CASSQETSGGPYNEQFF.

This clone has only a few counts. The chain is built from TRBV7-2 and TRBJ2-7; TRBD1 aligns across 11 bases. The junction had 7 bases not matched to a gene; V was cut back by 5 bases and J by 4 bases. The CDR3 consists of 15 residues. CDR1 and CDR2 from the germline V gene are SGHTA and FQGNSA. CDR3 residues: CASSDGQGAVYEQYF. The CDR3 DNA follows: TGTGCCAGCAGCGATGGACAGGGGGCAGTATACGAGCAGTACTTC.

J is TRBJ1-1 and V is TRBV6-5, with 8 bases that match TRBD1. With 5 bases clipped from V and 3 bases from J, the junction kept 8 bases outside the gene matches. The CDR3 has 15 residues. The germline V gene has CDR1 MNHEY and CDR2 SVGAGI. The CDR3 sequence: CASSPTDRGYTEAFF. The DNA for the CDR3 is TGTGCCAGCAGTCCAACAGACAGGGGCTACACTGAAGCTTTCTTT.

The chain links TRBV7-2 to TRBJ2-5, with 7 bases identical to TRBD2. Germline assignment: CDR1 SGHTA and CDR2 FQGNSA. This CDR3 contains 14 residues. J gave up 5 bases and V 3 bases, and 6 bases lay outside the gene matches. The CDR3 nucleotides are TGTGCCAGCAGCTTGCGGGAGAGGACGGAGACCCAGTACTTC. Translated, it gives CASSLRERTETQYF.

The chain uses TRBV6-5 and TRBJ1-1; possible D gene TRBD1, 6 bases. The CDR3 contains 14 residues. Looked up from germline, CDR1 is MNHEY and CDR2 is SVGAGI. Trimming shortened V by 2 bases and J by 0 bases, and 7 bases separated the two germline ends. The CDR3 nucleotides read TGTGCCAGCAGTTACGGGGACATGAACACTGAAGCTTTCTTT. As protein: CASSYGDMNTEAFF.

This clone was recorded once. The V and J genes are TRBV28 and TRBJ2-2; a weak D match, TRBD2 (6 bases). This CDR3 spans 13 amino acids. Germline V CDR1 and CDR2: MDHEN, SYDVKM. The V and J ends lost 6 bases and 1 base respectively, with 6 bases between them. CDR3 protein: CASREGNTGELFF. The CDR3 DNA is TGTGCCAGCAGGGAGGGGAACACCGGGGAGCTGTTTTTT.

The chain carries TRBV4-1 and TRBJ1-4; tentative D call: TRBD1 (5 bases). Germline CDR1 and CDR2: MGHRA and YSYEKL. Trimming removed 0 bases from V and 0 bases from J, with 8 bases in between. The CDR3 extends over 16 amino acids. CDR3 sequence (DNA): TGCGCCAGCAGCCAAGAGACAGTTCCAACTAATGAAAAACTGTTTTTT. This translates into CASSQETVPTNEKLFF.

The chain employs TRBV5-1 and TRBJ2-5, with D perhaps TRBD1 (5 bases). Germline-derived CDR1 and CDR2 are SGHRS and YFSETQ. The CDR3 sequence is 11 residues long. Trimming left V 6 bases short and J 5 bases short, with 8 bases between. The CDR3 sequence: CASKGQETQYF. The CDR3 nucleotides are TGCGCCAGCAAGGGGCAGGAGACCCAGTACTTC.

The chain employs TRBV5-1 and TRBJ2-6, with D possibly matching TRBD2 (5 bases). There are 19 residues in the CDR3. Germline values: CDR1 SGHRS, CDR2 YFSETQ. Deletions cut 0 bases from V and 4 bases from J, with 20 bases between. Here the CDR3 DNA reads TGCGCCAGCAGCTTGGCCGTAGAAACAAGGAGGCTGGGGGCCAACGTCCTGACTTTC. Translating gives CASSLAVETRRLGANVLTF.

This chain joins TRBV7-2 and TRBJ2-7; D is undetermined. V dropped 2 bases and J dropped 0 bases, with 8 bases sitting between them. This CDR3 has 14 amino acids. Germline CDR1 reads SGHTA; CDR2 reads FQGNSA. Here the CDR3 DNA reads TGTGCCAGCAGCTTATTTTCAGGCTCCTACGAGCAGTACTTC. This translates into CASSLFSGSYEQYF.

CDR3 loop: CASSSGQAIPSYNEQFF. The CDR3 bases are TGTGCCAGCAGTTCGGGACAGGCTATCCCCTCCTACAATGAGCAGTTCTTC. The chain combines TRBV27 with TRBJ2-1; 8 bases fit TRBD1. Germline values: CDR1 MNHEY, CDR2 SMNVEV (reference sequence). CDR3 size: 17 residues. Trimming cost V 4 bases and J 0 bases; bases outside gene matches: 8.

This sequence joins TRBV18 and TRBJ2-1; 8 nucleotides match TRBD1. The germline V gene encodes CDR1 KGHSH and CDR2 LQKENI. The V segment lost 3 bases and the J segment 2 bases; nucleotides outside the gene matches: 3. The CDR3 totals 15 residues. The CDR3 DNA reads TGTGCCAGCTCACCCCAGGACAGGGCCTACAATGAGCAGTTCTTC. This gives the protein CASSPQDRAYNEQFF.